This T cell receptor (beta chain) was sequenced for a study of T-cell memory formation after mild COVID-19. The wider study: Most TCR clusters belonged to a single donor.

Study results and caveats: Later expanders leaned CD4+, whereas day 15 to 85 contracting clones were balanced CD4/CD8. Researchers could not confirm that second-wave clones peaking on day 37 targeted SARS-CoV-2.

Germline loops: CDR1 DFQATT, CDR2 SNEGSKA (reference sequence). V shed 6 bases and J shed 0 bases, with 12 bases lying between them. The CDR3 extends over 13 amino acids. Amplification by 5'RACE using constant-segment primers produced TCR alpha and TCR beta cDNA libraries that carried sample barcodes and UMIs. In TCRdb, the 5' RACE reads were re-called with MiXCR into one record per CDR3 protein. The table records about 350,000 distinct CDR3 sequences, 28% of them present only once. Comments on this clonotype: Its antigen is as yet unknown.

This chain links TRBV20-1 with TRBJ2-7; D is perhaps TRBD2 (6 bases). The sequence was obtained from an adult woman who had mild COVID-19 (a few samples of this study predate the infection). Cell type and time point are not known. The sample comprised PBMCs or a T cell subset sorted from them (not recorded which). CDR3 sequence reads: CSAGSGNSYEQYF. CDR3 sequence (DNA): TGCAGTGCGGGTAGCGGTAACTCCTACGAGCAGTACTTC.